What follows is one T cell receptor beta chain and its context. This sample was included in a study of sequential checkpoint blockade in melanoma. For the study at large: Patients were randomized 1:1 to nivolumab-then-ipilimumab or ipilimumab-then-nivolumab first-line.

Germline CDR1 reads SGHVS; CDR2 reads FNYEAQ. The germline V and J ends were trimmed by 2 bases and 6 bases, with 8 bases remaining between them. CDR3 size: 13 residues. Treatment here: randomized to nivolumab then ipilimumab (arm A) or the reverse (arm B). None of the patients previously received DNA-damaging chemotherapy. From thawed PBMCs, live CD3+CD8+ cells negative for CD19 and CD56 were sorted. TCRdb's table, derived via immunoSEQ multiplex PCR, lists solely in-frame clones and lacks some. The sample has roughly 6,900 clones; about 60% are singletons. Here the sequenced sample was CD8+ T cells sorted from blood (inferred from file names), taken from a patient given nivolumab and ipilimumab in sequence. The source is a human donor with melanoma. The genes are TRBV7-6 and TRBJ1-5; weak D call: TRBD1 (5 bases). CDR3 amino acids: CASSLKGVQPQHF. The CDR3 bases are TGTGCCAGCAGCTTAAAAGGGGTTCAGCCCCAGCATTTT. The full variable domain, with the rest looked up from reference TRBV7-6 and TRBJ1-5, is GAGVSQSPRYKVTKRGQDVALRCDPISGHVSLYWYRQALGQGPEFLTYFNYEAQQDKSGLPNDRFSAERPEGSISTLTIQRTEQRDSAMYRCASSLKGVQPQHFGDGTRLSIL.